The 8 T cell receptor beta chains reported below all come from one sample, sequenced in a study of blood T cell repertoires in COVID-19. Profiled with immunoSEQ multiplex PCR; TCRdb holds only in-frame clones, not every one. The sample yields about 180,000 clones, 82% seen once. Sequenced material: peripheral blood. These receptor sequences come from a woman of 80 years or more with active or convalescent COVID-19.

The genes are TRBV27 and TRBJ2-5; 9 nucleotides align to TRBD1. CDR1 is MNHEY, CDR2 SMNVEV, per germline (reference sequence). This CDR3 spans 15 amino acids. The J segment lost 5 bases and the V segment lost 2 bases, leaving 6 bases of the junction unmatched. In DNA, the CDR3 is TGTGCCAGCAGTTTAGATTGGACAGGGGCCGAGACCCAGTACTTC. Protein product: CASSLDWTGAETQYF.

This chain links TRBV19 with TRBJ2-7; D is possibly TRBD2 (6 bases). V was pared by 5 bases and J by 3 bases, with 14 bases between. The length of the CDR3 is 14 residues. Germline CDR1 and CDR2: LNHDA and SQIVND (reference sequence). CDR3 in amino acids: CASSPAGSRYEQYF. CDR3 sequence (DNA): TGTGCCAGTAGTCCCGCCGGGAGCCGCTACGAGCAGTACTTC. The variable domain in full, completed from reference TRBV19 and TRBJ2-7, reads DGGITQSPKYLFRKEGQNVTLSCEQNLNHDAMYWYRQDPGQGLRLIYYSQIVNDFQKGDIAEGYSVSREKKESFPLTVTSAQKNPTAFYLCASSPAGSRYEQYFGPGTRLTVT.

The table lists this clone with a few counts. This chain uses TRBV19 with TRBJ1-2, with 9 bases identical to TRBD1. CDR1 and CDR2 (germline): LNHDA, SQIVND (reference sequence). CDR3 length equals 15 residues. The junction had 9 bases not matched to a gene; V was cut back by 6 bases and J by 4 bases. CDR3 sequence reads: CASRNPGQGSYGYTF. CDR3 DNA sequence: TGTGCCAGTAGGAACCCGGGACAGGGAAGCTATGGCTACACCTTC.

The chain is built from TRBV2 and TRBJ1-1, with 7 positions matching TRBD1. Germline V gene data show CDR1 as SNHLY and CDR2 as FYNNEI. This CDR3 region has 13 residues. Trimming removed 6 bases from V and 8 bases from J; junction bases left unmatched: 9. The chain's CDR3 is CASSPTGSGEAFF. The CDR3 DNA sequence: TGTGCCAGCAGCCCGACAGGGTCCGGCGAAGCTTTCTTT. The entire variable domain, with the rest obtained from reference TRBV2 and TRBJ1-1, is as follows: EPEVTQTPSHQVTQMGQEVILRCVPISNHLYFYWYRQILGQKVEFLVSFYNNEISEKSEIFDDQFSVERPDGSNFTLKIRSTKLEDSAMYFCASSPTGSGEAFFGQGTRLTVV.

This clone was counted between two and nine times. V and J are TRBV11-2 and TRBJ1-2, with 8 bases that match TRBD1. Germline values: CDR1 SGHAT, CDR2 FQNNGV. This CDR3 has 14 amino acids. Trimming at V came to 6 bases and at J to 0 bases, leaving 3 bases not matched to a gene. The CDR3 protein is CASRSDRANYGYTF. CDR3 sequence (DNA): TGTGCCAGCAGATCGGACAGGGCTAACTATGGCTACACCTTC.

The chain is built from TRBV5-1 and TRBJ2-7; TRBD1 matches at 8 bases. CDR1 SGHRS and CDR2 YFSETQ come from the germline V gene. Trimming at V came to 0 bases and at J to 2 bases, leaving 4 bases not matched to a gene. This CDR3 spans 15 amino acids. The CDR3 DNA sequence: TGCGCCAGCAGCTTGGCGCGGACAGGGACCTACGAGCAGTACTTC. Translation gives CASSLARTGTYEQYF.

The rearrangement joins TRBV3-1 (or the pseudogene TRBV3-2) to TRBJ2-7, with TRBD2 identical over 12 bases. Trimming removed 5 bases from V and 4 bases from J; junction bases left unmatched: 6. The CDR3 is 15 residues long. CDR1 is LGHDT and CDR2 is YNNKEL in the germline V gene (reference sequence). CDR3 sequence: CASSSTSGRSYEQYF. In DNA, the CDR3 is TGTGCCAGCAGCTCGACTAGCGGGAGAAGTTACGAGCAGTACTTC.

The V gene is TRBV15, the J gene TRBJ1-4; D is undetermined. Germline V CDR1 and CDR2: LNHNV, YYDKDF (reference sequence). Deletions cut 0 bases from V and 10 bases from J, with 15 bases between. The length of the CDR3 is 15 residues. As DNA, the CDR3 is TGTGCCACCAGCAGAGAAGGGCGGGGAACGGGAAAACTGTTTTTT. Amino acid sequence: CATSREGRGTGKLFF.